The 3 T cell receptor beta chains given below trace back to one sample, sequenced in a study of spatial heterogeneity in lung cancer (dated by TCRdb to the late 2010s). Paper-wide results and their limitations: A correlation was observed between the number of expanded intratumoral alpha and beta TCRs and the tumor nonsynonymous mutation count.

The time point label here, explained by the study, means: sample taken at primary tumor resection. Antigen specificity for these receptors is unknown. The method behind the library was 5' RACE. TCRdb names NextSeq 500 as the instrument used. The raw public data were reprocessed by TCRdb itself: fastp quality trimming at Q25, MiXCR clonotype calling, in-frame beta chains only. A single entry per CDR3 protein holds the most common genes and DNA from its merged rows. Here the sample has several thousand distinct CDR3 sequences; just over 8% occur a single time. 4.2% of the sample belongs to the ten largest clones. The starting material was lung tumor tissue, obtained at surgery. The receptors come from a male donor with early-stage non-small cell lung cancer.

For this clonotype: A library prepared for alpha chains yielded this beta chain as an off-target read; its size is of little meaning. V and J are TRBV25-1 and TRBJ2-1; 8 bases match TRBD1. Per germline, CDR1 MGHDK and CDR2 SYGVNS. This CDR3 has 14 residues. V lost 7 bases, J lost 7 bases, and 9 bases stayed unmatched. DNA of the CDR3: TGTGCCAGCATACAGGGGGGTCCGGTAAATGAGCAGTTCTTC. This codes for CASIQGGPVNEQFF.

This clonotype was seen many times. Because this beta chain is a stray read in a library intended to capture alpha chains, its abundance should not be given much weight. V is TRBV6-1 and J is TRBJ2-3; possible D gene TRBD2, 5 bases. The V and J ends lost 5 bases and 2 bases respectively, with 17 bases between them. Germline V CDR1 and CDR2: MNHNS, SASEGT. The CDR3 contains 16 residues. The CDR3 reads CASSYNMGSDTDTQYF. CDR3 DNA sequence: TGTGCCAGCAGTTACAACATGGGGAGCGACACAGATACGCAGTATTTT.

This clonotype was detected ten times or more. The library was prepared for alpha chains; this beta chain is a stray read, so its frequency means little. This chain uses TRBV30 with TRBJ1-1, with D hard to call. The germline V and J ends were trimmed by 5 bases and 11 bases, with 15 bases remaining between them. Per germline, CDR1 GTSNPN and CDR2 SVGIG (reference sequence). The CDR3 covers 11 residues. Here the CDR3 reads CAWQAGVVAFF. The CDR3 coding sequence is TGTGCCTGGCAAGCCGGGGTAGTGGCTTTCTTT.